Presented here are 24 T cell receptor beta chains from one specimen sequenced in a study of shared clonotypes between healthy human individuals (dated by TCRdb to about 2020). The library was made by the immunoSEQ multiplex PCR assay. TCRdb took over this immuneACCESS table, retaining in-frame rearrangements with V and J assigned. Such tables are incomplete; in checked studies, under half of the missing clones stem from an unresolved V gene, and the remainder is unexplained. Within this sample are about 490,000 clones, with 76% of them counted one time only. 10% to 15% of the sample belongs to the ten largest clones. The sequenced sample consisted of PBMCs. These receptors all stem from a woman in her thirties or forties in good health. Some clones in this sample may be carry-over from other donors' samples.

This clone was picked up a small number of times. The V call is TRBV2, the J call TRBJ2-1; 13 bases map to TRBD2. Germline V gives CDR1 SNHLY, CDR2 FYNNEI. CDR3 length: 15 residues. V was clipped by 5 bases and J by 9 bases; unmatched bases: 7. The CDR3 sequence: CASSRRGTSGTEQFF. CDR3 sequence (DNA): TGTGCCAGCAGTAGAAGGGGGACTAGCGGGACTGAGCAGTTCTTC.

The chain joins TRBV5-1 to TRBJ1-2; D gene uncertain. Trimming took 0 bases from V and 8 from J, leaving 14 bases between them. The germline CDR1 and CDR2 sequences are SGHRS and YFSETQ. The CDR3 runs 14 residues. The CDR3 reads CASSLVAGSRGYTF. In DNA form, the CDR3 reads TGCGCCAGCAGCTTGGTGGCGGGCTCGAGGGGCTACACCTTC.

The chain joins TRBV30 to TRBJ2-7; maybe TRBD2 (6 bases). Germline lookup yields CDR1 GTSNPN and CDR2 SVGIG (reference sequence). The CDR3 loop spans 15 amino acids. V was trimmed by 5 bases and J by 4 bases, leaving 21 bases between them. The CDR3 DNA follows: TGTGCCTGGTCCCCGGGAGTAGCGGTACTTTACGAGCAGTACTTC. Translated, it gives CAWSPGVAVLYEQYF.

CDR3 sequence reads: CASSLLGQGWTGELFF. The CDR3 DNA sequence: TGCGCCAGCAGCCTATTGGGACAGGGATGGACCGGGGAGCTGTTTTTT. The chain recombines TRBV5-1 with TRBJ2-2; 9 bases are shared with TRBD1. The germline CDR1 and CDR2 sequences are SGHRS and YFSETQ. CDR3 length: 16 amino acids. V shed 4 bases and J 5 bases; nucleotides not matched to a gene: 9.

The CDR3 reads CASSPPGQRPDEQYF. The CDR3 DNA sequence: TGTGCCAGCTCACCACCGGGACAGAGACCAGACGAGCAGTACTTC. The rearrangement uses TRBV18 and TRBJ2-7; 7 bases line up with TRBD1. This CDR3 has 15 amino acids. Germline values: CDR1 KGHSH, CDR2 LQKENI. With 0 bases clipped from V and 5 bases from J, the junction kept 7 bases outside the gene matches.

The rearrangement links TRBV28 to TRBJ2-1, with D perhaps matching TRBD1 (6 bases). Between the trimmed V and J ends, which lost 6 bases and 4 bases, there was a span of 22 bases. Per the germline V gene, CDR1 is MDHEN and CDR2 is SYDVKM. The CDR3 has 17 residues. This CDR3 is CASSRDPRDTSYNEQFF. The CDR3 coding sequence is TGTGCCAGCAGCCGGGACCCCCGGGACACAAGTTACAATGAGCAGTTCTTC.

The rearrangement links TRBV11-3 to TRBJ2-7; D may match TRBD1 or TRBD2 (5 bases each). The CDR3 is 13 residues long. Germline lookup yields CDR1 SGHNT and CDR2 YENEEA. V lost 5 bases and J lost 7, with 15 bases in between. The CDR3 spells CASSHSGRGEQYF. The CDR3 DNA sequence: TGTGCCAGCAGCCACTCAGGGCGCGGGGAGCAGTACTTC.

V gene TRBV6-5 combines with J gene TRBJ1-4; D may be TRBD1 (5 bases). Germline V CDR1 and CDR2: MNHEY, SVGAGI. The CDR3 runs 14 residues. The ends were cut back, 7 bases at V and 10 bases at J, with 19 bases in the middle. CDR3 loop: CASTLGRGIGKLFF. The CDR3 bases are TGTGCCAGCACCCTGGGACGGGGGATTGGAAAACTGTTTTTT.

The genes are TRBV10-3 and TRBJ2-7, with 14 nucleotides matching TRBD2. Germline V gene data show CDR1 as ENHRY and CDR2 as SYGVKD. The length of the CDR3 is 13 residues. V trimming: 10 bases; J trimming: 3 bases; junction bases outside the gene matches: 2. The DNA of the CDR3 is TGTGCCACCGGGACTAGCGGGAGCTACGAGCAGTACTTC. It codes for CATGTSGSYEQYF.

This clone was seen only once. This may come from a read error, since a much larger clone is one base off. V gene TRBV7-2 combines with J gene TRBJ1-5; D remains ambiguous. Trimming cost V 1 base and J 5 bases, with 6 bases left between them. The germline gives CDR1 SGHTA, CDR2 FQGNSA. The CDR3 contains 13 residues. The CDR3 DNA sequence: TGTGCCAGCAGCTTAGGAAGTTATCAGCCCCAGCATTTT. It encodes CASSLGSYQPQHF.

The V call is TRBV7-3, the J call TRBJ2-1, with D possibly TRBD1 on 5 matching bases. Germline values: CDR1 SGHTA, CDR2 FQGTGA. The CDR3 is 12 amino acids. V gave up 0 bases and J gave up 10 bases, with 7 bases separating them. Written as DNA, the CDR3 is TGTGCCAGCAGCTTAACAGGACACGAGCAGTTCTTC. This translates into CASSLTGHEQFF.

This rearrangement joins TRBV19 to TRBJ1-1; D may be TRBD1 (5 bases). Germline lookup yields CDR1 LNHDA and CDR2 SQIVND (reference sequence). The CDR3 extends over 14 amino acids. V gave up 5 bases and J gave up 0 bases, with 10 bases separating them. The CDR3 spells CASSFAGMNTEAFF. The CDR3 DNA reads TGTGCCAGTAGTTTTGCAGGGATGAACACTGAAGCTTTCTTT. Using reference TRBV19 and TRBJ1-1 for the parts outside the CDR3, the full variable domain is DGGITQSPKYLFRKEGQNVTLSCEQNLNHDAMYWYRQDPGQGLRLIYYSQIVNDFQKGDIAEGYSVSREKKESFPLTVTSAQKNPTAFYLCASSFAGMNTEAFFGQGTRLTVV.

This clone was observed once. The CDR3 DNA sequence: TGCGCCAGCAGCCAAGACGGGACAGTTCAAGAGACCCAGTACTTC. Translated, it gives CASSQDGTVQETQYF. V and J are TRBV4-1 and TRBJ2-5, with TRBD1 matching 7 bases. The CDR3 totals 15 residues. CDR1 is MGHRA and CDR2 is YSYEKL in the germline V gene. V lost 0 bases, J lost 2 bases, and 3 bases stayed unmatched.

This chain links TRBV7-3 with TRBJ1-1; 9 bases align to TRBD1. There are 16 residues in the CDR3. V shed 3 bases, J shed 4 bases, and the junction held 9 bases outside the gene matches. The germline gives CDR1 SGHTA, CDR2 FQGTGA. The DNA for the CDR3 is TGTGCCAGCAGCTTTAGAGGGAGACAGGGGGGCACTGAAGCTTTCTTT. Encoded protein: CASSFRGRQGGTEAFF.

The chain employs TRBV2 and TRBJ2-7; 10 bases agree with TRBD1. Germline CDR1 and CDR2: SNHLY and FYNNEI. CDR3 length: 15 amino acids. J lost 3 bases, V lost 1 base, and 3 bases had no gene match. This chain's CDR3 is CASSEGGQGYYEQYF. The CDR3 region has the DNA TGTGCCAGCAGTGAAGGGGGACAGGGGTACTACGAGCAGTACTTC.

The CDR3, as DNA: TGTGCCAGCAGTGAAGTCAGGGGGAGGAACACTGAAGCTTTCTTT. Encoded protein: CASSEVRGRNTEAFF. The rearrangement links TRBV2 to TRBJ1-1; TRBD1 agrees at 7 bases. CDR1 is SNHLY, CDR2 FYNNEI, per germline. CDR3 size: 15 residues. J gave up 1 base and V 1 base, and 3 bases lay outside the gene matches.

With respect to this clone: A much larger clone differs by one base, so this may be a read error. The chain carries TRBV9 and TRBJ2-7, with 14 bases lining up with TRBD2. CDR1 is SGDLS, CDR2 YYNGEE, per germline. V lost 8 bases and J lost 1; bases outside the gene matches: 11. This CDR3 contains 17 residues. The CDR3 reads CARSPKRTSGRSYEQYF. CDR3 nucleotide sequence: TGTGCCAGGAGCCCCAAAAGGACTAGCGGGAGGTCCTACGAGCAGTACTTC.

There are a few counts of this clone. This sample also contains other DNA sequences that code for the same CDR3. V gene TRBV6-1 combines with J gene TRBJ2-2; perhaps TRBD1 as D (6 bases). Germline loops: CDR1 MNHNS, CDR2 SASEGT. V was trimmed by 1 base and J by 3 bases, leaving 6 bases between them. The length of the CDR3 is 14 residues. The CDR3 sequence: CASSEGTDTGELFF. The DNA for the CDR3 is TGTGCCAGCAGTGAAGGGACAGACACCGGGGAGCTGTTTTTT.

For this clone: The junction departs from the called germline gene at one end, perhaps through a read error. The rearrangement links TRBV6-5 to TRBJ2-3, with 9 bases identical to TRBD2. The CDR3 extends over 15 amino acids. Germline CDR1 reads MNHEY; CDR2 reads SVGAGI. The CDR3 DNA reads TGTGCCAGCAGTTACAGAGGGACTAGCAAAGATACGCAGTATTTT. It yields the protein CASSYRGTSKDTQYF.

On this clone itself: Other DNA sequences from this sample encode an identical CDR3 as well. The chain employs TRBV10-3 and TRBJ2-3; a weak D match, TRBD2 (5 bases). CDR3 size: 15 residues. Germline CDR1 reads ENHRY; CDR2 reads SYGVKD. The V gene lost 5 bases and the J gene lost 3 bases, with 15 bases spanning the gap. The CDR3 DNA is TGTGCCATCAGTAACCTCGGACTGGGGACAGATACGCAGTATTTT. Protein sequence: CAISNLGLGTDTQYF.

The V call is TRBV28, the J call TRBJ2-7, with no clear D. The CDR3 sequence is 14 residues long. Germline CDR1 and CDR2: MDHEN and SYDVKM. V was clipped by 6 bases and J by 0 bases, with 12 bases between them. CDR3 DNA: TGTGCCAGCAGCTCGCCGAACTTCTCCTACGAGCAGTACTTC. As protein: CASSSPNFSYEQYF.

This clone was detected once. The rearrangement joins TRBV18 to TRBJ1-5; no clear D gene. Germline values: CDR1 KGHSH, CDR2 LQKENI. This CDR3 has 15 amino acids. V was clipped by 2 bases and J by 0 bases, with 8 bases between them. The CDR3 DNA sequence: TGTGCCAGCTCACCAACCGGGCCTAGCAATCAGCCCCAGCATTTT. It is translated as CASSPTGPSNQPQHF.

This chain's CDR3 is CASSQGRPHNSPLHF. The DNA for the CDR3 is TGTGCCAGCAGCCAAGGGCGGCCGCATAATTCACCCCTCCACTTT. The V and J genes are TRBV14 and TRBJ1-6; D is unresolved. This CDR3 comprises 15 residues. Germline V CDR1 and CDR2: SGHDN, FVKESK. V shed 1 base and J shed 5 bases, with 9 bases lying between them. Drawing the rest from reference TRBV14 and TRBJ1-6, the complete variable domain is EAGVTQFPSHSVIEKGQTVTLRCDPISGHDNLYWYRRVMGKEIKFLLHFVKESKQDESGMPNNRFLAERTGGTYSTLKVQPAELEDSGVYFCASSQGRPHNSPLHFGNGTRLTVT.

V usage is TRBV19 and J usage is TRBJ1-5; D may be TRBD1 (5 bases). The CDR3 runs 14 residues. Germline CDR1 reads LNHDA; CDR2 reads SQIVND (reference sequence). V was trimmed by 1 base and J by 9 bases, leaving 13 bases between them. The CDR3 DNA reads TGTGCCAGTAGTATAGGGGGCAGGGAAAGGCCCCAGCATTTT. It translates to CASSIGGRERPQHF.